The T cell receptor beta chain described here comes from a study of cytomegalovirus exposure and HLA in healthy donors. Study in general: Per a later analysis, the approximately 600 first-cohort and 120 validation repertoires shared one platform.

Study results and caveats: The tendency of first-cohort TCR clusters to co-occur in the 90 to 150 validation repertoires emerged from a later analysis. Listed as cytomegalovirus-associated were 164 TCR beta chains.

The repertoire was sequenced with immunoSEQ multiplex PCR; TCRdb's copy has only in-frame clones and lacks some. The table has over 250,000 clones, about 90% seen once. Of note for this clone: The antigen is unknown.

V was cut by 2 bases and J by 2 bases, with 16 bases left in between. The CDR3 totals 16 residues. Germline CDR1 is SGDLS and CDR2 is YYNGEE. This TCR came from a woman between 25 and 40 years old in good health and CMV-seropositive. Input material: PBMCs. J is TRBJ2-5 and V is TRBV9; weak D call: TRBD1 (5 bases). The CDR3, as DNA: TGTGCCAGCAGCGTTCTTCCAGGGTCCTCTCAAGAGACCCAGTACTTC. Its translation: CASSVLPGSSQETQYF.